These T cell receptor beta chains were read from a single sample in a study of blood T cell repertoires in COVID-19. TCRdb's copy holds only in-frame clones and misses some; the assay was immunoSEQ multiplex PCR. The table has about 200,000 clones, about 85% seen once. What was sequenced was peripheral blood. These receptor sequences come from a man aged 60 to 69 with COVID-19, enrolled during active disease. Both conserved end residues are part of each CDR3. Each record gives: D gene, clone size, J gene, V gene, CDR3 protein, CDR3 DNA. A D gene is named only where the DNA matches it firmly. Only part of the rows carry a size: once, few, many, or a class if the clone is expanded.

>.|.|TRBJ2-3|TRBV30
CAWSRGQGTDTQYF
TGTGCCTGGAGTAGAGGGCAGGGCACAGATACGCAGTATTTT
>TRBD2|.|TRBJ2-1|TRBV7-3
CASSSSGRGEQFF
TGTGCCAGCAGCTCTAGCGGGAGAGGTGAGCAGTTCTTC
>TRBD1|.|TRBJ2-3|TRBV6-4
CASRLQGGANQPQYF
TGTGCCAGCAGACTACAGGGGGGTGCAAATCAGCCCCAGTATTTT
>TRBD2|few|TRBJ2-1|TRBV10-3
CAISEQSGRAREQFF
TGTGCCATCAGTGAGCAGAGCGGGAGGGCTCGTGAGCAGTTCTTC
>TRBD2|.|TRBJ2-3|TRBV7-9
CACAGVVNTQYF
TGTGCCTGCGCGGGGGTGGTAAATACGCAGTATTTT
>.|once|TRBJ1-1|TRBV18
CASSPPSRGSAFF
TGTGCCAGCTCACCACCTTCGCGGGGTTCTGCTTTCTTT
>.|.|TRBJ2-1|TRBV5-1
CASSLGRAHNEQFF
TGCGCCAGCAGCCTGGGGAGAGCGCACAATGAGCAGTTCTTC
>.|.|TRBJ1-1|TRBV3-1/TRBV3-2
CASSQENSEAFF
TGTGCCAGCAGCCAAGAAAATTCAGAAGCTTTCTTT
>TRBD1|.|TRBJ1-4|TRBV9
CASSLGQGEQLFF
TGTGCCAGCAGCTTGGGACAGGGAGAGCAACTGTTTTTT
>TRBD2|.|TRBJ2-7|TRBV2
CASSESGAGGPYEQYF
TGTGCCAGCAGTGAGTCTGGAGCGGGAGGGCCCTACGAGCAGTACTTC
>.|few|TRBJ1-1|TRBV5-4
CASSGRRTGNTEAFF
TGTGCCAGCAGCGGGAGAAGGACGGGGAACACTGAAGCTTTCTTT
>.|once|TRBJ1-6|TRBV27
CASSARGGASYNSPLHF
TGTGCCAGCAGCGCACGGGGAGGGGCTAGCTATAATTCACCCCTCCACTTT
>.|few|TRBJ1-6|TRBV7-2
CASSLVGGSPLHF
TGTGCCAGCAGCTTAGTCGGGGGTTCACCCCTCCACTTT
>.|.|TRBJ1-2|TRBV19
CASSRDWNGYTF
TGTGCCAGTAGCAGGGATTGGAATGGCTACACCTTC
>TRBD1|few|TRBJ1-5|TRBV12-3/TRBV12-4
CASSWTGNQPQHF
TGTGCCAGCAGTTGGACAGGTAATCAGCCCCAGCATTTT
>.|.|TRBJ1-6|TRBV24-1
CATSDLGSSYNSPLHF
TGTGCCACCAGTGACCTAGGAAGCTCCTATAATTCACCCCTCCACTTT
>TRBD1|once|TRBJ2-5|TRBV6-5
CASRKQGAETQYF
TGTGCCAGCAGAAAACAGGGGGCTGAGACCCAGTACTTC
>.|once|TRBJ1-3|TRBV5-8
CASSLRQGLGNTIYF
TGTGCCAGCAGCTTGCGTCAGGGCCTCGGAAACACCATATATTTT
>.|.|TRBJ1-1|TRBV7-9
CASSLTGLNTEAFF
TGTGCCAGCAGCCTGACAGGCTTGAACACTGAAGCTTTCTTT
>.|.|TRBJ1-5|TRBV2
CASSADTGKQPQHF
TGTGCCAGCAGTGCAGATACAGGGAAACAGCCCCAGCATTTT
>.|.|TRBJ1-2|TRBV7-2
CASSLVQIYGYTF
TGTGCCAGCAGCTTAGTGCAGATATATGGCTACACCTTC
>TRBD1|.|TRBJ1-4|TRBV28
CAATGTGAEKLFF
TGTGCCGCGACCGGGACAGGGGCTGAAAAACTGTTTTTT
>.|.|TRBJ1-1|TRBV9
CASSRTRVDTEAFF
TGTGCCAGCAGCAGGACACGCGTGGACACTGAAGCTTTCTTT
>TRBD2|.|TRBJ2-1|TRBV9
CASSALLAGGEQFF
TGTGCCAGCAGCGCACTACTAGCGGGAGGGGAGCAGTTCTTC
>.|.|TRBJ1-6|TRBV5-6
CASSSRGHHNSPLHF
TGTGCCAGCAGCTCCCGGGGACATCATAATTCACCCCTCCACTTT
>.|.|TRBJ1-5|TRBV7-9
CASSGKGGSGNQPQHF
TGTGCCAGCAGCGGAAAAGGCGGCTCGGGCAATCAGCCCCAGCATTTT